The TCR beta chain under discussion was sequenced for a study of STAT5B mutations in CD4+ large granular lymphocyte leukemia (dated by TCRdb to the early 2020s). Study-level background: Among healthy controls, the CDR3 'QG' motif was associated with a particular HLA allele. TCRbeta repertoires of CD4+ T-cell large granular lymphocyte leukemia patients were compared with those of healthy blood donors. Flow cytometry on FACSCanto II or FACSVerse confirmed that purified fractions exceeded 95% purity among lymphocytes. General study outcomes and caveats: Data were not HLA-matched; higher clonality in CD4+ versus CD8+ T-LGLL could reflect the relatively small sample size. Main leukemic clonotypes were private to each patient, although roughly 25% of the main leukemic clonotypes were found at low frequency in the non-leukemic repertoires of other patients. Enrichment of TRBV06-family usage was observed among the top patient clones (8/27) relative to healthy controls (2/35). Greater clonality appeared to be present in CD4-sorted patient repertoires than in healthy CD4+ repertoires, and the difference was retained after the putative leukemic clones were removed.

Buffy coats from some 35 blood donors, supplied by the Finnish Red Cross blood service, were used as healthy controls. All TCR-sequenced material derived from peripheral blood: patient blood samples and healthy donor buffy coats. Ficoll-Hypaque gradient centrifugation was used to isolate peripheral blood mononuclear cells. For the healthy controls, CD4+ cells were obtained from buffy coats by magnetic purification. The Gentra Puregene Cell and Tissue kit was used for genomic DNA extraction, and quantification was performed on a Qubit 2.0 fluorometer. V sheds 4 bases and J sheds 2 bases, leaving 8 bases between their ends. Inclusive of the bounding cysteine and phenylalanine, the CDR3 is 12 residues long. Kept here is only the CDR3 DNA, which spans 36 bases and is read in frame from base 1. From a lookup of the germline V gene, CDR1 and CDR2 are SQVTM and ANQGSEA. On this clone itself: Its antigen target is currently unknown. No base qualities exist here, and no much larger clone lies one base off it.

The immunoSEQ assay at survey resolution was used to sequence TCRbeta rearrangements from genomic DNA. Per the source publication's procedure: In the TCR sequencing data, the smallest productive clonotype frequency that could be detected was 2.59 x 10-5. Only productive TCRbeta rearrangements, defined as complete and in-frame sequences, were included in the analyses. Sample clonality was computed as Simpson clonality in the immunoSEQ Analyzer version 3.0. Clones were binned by frequency as very rare, small, medium, large (1-20%) or hyperexpanded (>20%). Generation probabilities were estimated with OLGA 1.2.3, V-gene circos plots were generated with VDJtools, specificities were searched for in VDJdb, and CDR3 motifs were identified with GLIPH. TCRdb holds this immuneACCESS table with in-frame rearrangements only. Some clones are missing; in checked studies, unresolved V genes explain under half, and the rest has no known cause. For V, J and clone size, that table is used; D and trimming come from the DNA. The sample table lists almost 30,000 clones, approximately 80% of them with a count of one. The ten largest clones add up to about 6% of the sample.

This receptor chain uses TRBV29-1 and TRBJ1-2; there is no confident call for the D gene. What was sequenced was CD4+ T cells from blood buffy coats. The clonotype originates from a human donor in good health. The CDR3 is CSVGSGNYGYTF. Read as DNA, the sequence is TGCAGCGTTGGGTCCGGAAACTATGGCTACACCTTC.